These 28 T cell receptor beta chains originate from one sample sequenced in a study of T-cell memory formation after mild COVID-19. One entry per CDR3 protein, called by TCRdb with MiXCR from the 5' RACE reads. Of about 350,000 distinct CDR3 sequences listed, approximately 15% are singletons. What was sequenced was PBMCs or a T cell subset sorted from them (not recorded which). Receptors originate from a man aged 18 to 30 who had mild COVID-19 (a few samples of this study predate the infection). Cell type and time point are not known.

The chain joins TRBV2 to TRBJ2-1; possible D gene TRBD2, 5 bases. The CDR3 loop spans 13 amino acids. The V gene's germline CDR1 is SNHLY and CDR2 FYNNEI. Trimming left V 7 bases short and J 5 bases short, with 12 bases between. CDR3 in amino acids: CASMREMNNEQFF. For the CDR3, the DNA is TGTGCCAGCATGAGGGAGATGAACAATGAGCAGTTCTTC.

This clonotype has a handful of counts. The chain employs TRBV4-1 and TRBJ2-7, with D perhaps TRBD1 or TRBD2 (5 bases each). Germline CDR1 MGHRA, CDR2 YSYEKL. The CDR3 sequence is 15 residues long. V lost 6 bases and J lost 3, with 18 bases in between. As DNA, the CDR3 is TGCGCCAGCAGATCGGTACGGGACCAGAGCTACGAGCAGTACTTC. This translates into CASRSVRDQSYEQYF.

For the CDR3, the DNA is TGTGCCAGCAGCCTCCCTAGCGGGAGCCACAATGAGCAGTTCTTC. It encodes CASSLPSGSHNEQFF. The chain links TRBV7-9 to TRBJ2-1, with 10 bases lining up with TRBD2. Germline trimming cut 5 bases from V and 5 bases from J; bases unmatched to any gene: 6. The CDR3 has 15 residues. CDR1 and CDR2 (germline): SEHNR, FQNEAQ (reference sequence).

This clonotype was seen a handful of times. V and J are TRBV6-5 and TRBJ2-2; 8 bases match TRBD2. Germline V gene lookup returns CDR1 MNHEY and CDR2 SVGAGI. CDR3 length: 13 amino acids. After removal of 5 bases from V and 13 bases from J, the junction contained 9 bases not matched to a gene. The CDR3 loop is CASSITGGRWLFF. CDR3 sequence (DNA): TGTGCCAGCAGTATAACGGGGGGGCGTTGGCTGTTTTTT.

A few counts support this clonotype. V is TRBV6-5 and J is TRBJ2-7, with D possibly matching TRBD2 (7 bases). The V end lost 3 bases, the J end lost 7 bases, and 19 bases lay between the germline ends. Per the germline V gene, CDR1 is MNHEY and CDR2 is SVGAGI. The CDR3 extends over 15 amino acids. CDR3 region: CASSYGGGAAYEQYF. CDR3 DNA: TGTGCCAGCAGTTATGGTGGGGGGGCCGCGTATGAGCAGTACTTC.

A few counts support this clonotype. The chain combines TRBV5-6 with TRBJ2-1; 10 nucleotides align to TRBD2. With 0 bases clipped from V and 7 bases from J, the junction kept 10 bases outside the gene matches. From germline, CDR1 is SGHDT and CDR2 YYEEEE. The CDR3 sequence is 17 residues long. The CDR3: CASSLAPSSGGNNEQFF. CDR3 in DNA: TGTGCCAGCAGCTTGGCCCCATCTAGCGGGGGCAATAATGAGCAGTTCTTC.

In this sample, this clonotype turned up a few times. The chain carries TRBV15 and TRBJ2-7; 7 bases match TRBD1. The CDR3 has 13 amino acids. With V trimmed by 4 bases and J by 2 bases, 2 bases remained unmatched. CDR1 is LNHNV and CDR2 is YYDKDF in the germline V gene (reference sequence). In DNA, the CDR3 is TGTGCCACCAGCACACAGGGGACCTACGAGCAGTACGTC. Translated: CATSTQGTYEQYV.

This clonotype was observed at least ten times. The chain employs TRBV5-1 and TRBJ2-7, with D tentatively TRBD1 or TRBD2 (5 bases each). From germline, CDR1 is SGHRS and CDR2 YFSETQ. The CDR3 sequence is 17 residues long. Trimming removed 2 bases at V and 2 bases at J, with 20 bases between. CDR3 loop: CASSFPTGTPEPYEQYV. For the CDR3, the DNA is TGCGCCAGCAGCTTCCCAACCGGGACGCCGGAACCCTACGAGCAGTACGTC.

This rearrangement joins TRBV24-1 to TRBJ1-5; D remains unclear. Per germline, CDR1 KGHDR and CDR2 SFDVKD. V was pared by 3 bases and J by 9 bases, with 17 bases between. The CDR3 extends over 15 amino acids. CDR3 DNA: TGTGCCACCAGTGATGGGAGAGAGGGATTTGCGCCCCAGCATTTT. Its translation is CATSDGREGFAPQHF.

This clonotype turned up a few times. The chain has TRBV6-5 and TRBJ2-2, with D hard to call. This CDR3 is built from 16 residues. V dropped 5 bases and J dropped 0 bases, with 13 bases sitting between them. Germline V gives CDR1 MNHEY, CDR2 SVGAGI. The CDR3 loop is CASSDWASPNTGELFF. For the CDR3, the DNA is TGTGCCAGCAGTGACTGGGCCTCGCCGAACACCGGGGAGCTGTTTTTT.

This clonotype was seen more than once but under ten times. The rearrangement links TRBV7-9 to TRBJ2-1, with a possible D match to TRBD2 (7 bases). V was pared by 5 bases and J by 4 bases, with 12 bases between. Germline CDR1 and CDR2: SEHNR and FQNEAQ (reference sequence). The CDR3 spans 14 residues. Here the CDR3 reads CASSAGAGYNEQFF. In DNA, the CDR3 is TGTGCCAGCAGCGCGGGGGCAGGGTACAATGAGCAGTTCTTC.

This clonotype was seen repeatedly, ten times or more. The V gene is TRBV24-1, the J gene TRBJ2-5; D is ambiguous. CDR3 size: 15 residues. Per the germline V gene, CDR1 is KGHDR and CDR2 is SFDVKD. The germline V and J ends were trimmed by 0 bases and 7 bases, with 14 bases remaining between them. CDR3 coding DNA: TGTGCCACCAGTGATTTGAGGCAGGAGCTCCGGACCCAGTACTTC. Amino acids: CATSDLRQELRTQYF.

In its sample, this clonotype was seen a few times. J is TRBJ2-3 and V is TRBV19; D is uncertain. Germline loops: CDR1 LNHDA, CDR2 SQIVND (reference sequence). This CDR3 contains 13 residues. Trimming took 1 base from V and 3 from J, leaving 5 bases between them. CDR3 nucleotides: TGTGCCAGTAGTATAGCCGGAACAGATACGCAGTATTTT. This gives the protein CASSIAGTDTQYF.

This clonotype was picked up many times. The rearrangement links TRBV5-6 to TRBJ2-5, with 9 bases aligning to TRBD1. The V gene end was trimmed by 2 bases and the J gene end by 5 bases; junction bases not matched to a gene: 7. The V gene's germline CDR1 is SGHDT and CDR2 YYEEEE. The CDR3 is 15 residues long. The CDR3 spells CASSFVQGALETQYF. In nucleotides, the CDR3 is TGTGCCAGCAGCTTCGTACAGGGGGCTTTGGAGACCCAGTACTTC.

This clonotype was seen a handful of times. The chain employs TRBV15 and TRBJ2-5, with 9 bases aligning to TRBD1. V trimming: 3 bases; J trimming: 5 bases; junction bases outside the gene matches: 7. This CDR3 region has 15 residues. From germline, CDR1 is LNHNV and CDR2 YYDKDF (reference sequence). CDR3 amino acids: CATSSGQGRGETQYF. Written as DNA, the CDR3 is TGTGCCACCAGCAGTGGACAGGGGAGAGGCGAGACCCAGTACTTC.

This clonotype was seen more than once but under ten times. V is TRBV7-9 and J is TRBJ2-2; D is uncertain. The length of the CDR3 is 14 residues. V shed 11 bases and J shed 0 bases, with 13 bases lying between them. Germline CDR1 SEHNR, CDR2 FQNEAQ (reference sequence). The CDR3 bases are TGTGCCGCCGACCTGCGAACGAACACCGGGGAGCTGTTTTTT. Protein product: CAADLRTNTGELFF.

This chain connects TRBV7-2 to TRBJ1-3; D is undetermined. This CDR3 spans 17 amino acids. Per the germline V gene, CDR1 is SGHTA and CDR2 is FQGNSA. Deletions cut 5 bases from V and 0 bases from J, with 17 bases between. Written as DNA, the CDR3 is TGTGCCAGCAGCGCGAACCCGACAATCCGCTCTGGAAACACCATATATTTT. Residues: CASSANPTIRSGNTIYF. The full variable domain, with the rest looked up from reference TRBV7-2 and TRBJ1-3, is GAGVSQSPSNKVTEKGKDVELRCDPISGHTALYWYRQSLGQGLEFLIYFQGNSAPDKSGLPSDRFSAERTGGSVSTLTIQRTQQEDSAVYLCASSANPTIRSGNTIYFGEGSWLTVV.

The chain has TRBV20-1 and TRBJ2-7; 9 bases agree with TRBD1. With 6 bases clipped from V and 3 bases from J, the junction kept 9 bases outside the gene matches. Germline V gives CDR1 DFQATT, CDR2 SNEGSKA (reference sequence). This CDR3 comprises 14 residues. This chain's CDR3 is CSATRTGAIYEQYF. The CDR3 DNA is TGCAGTGCAACCCGGACAGGGGCGATCTACGAGCAGTACTTC.

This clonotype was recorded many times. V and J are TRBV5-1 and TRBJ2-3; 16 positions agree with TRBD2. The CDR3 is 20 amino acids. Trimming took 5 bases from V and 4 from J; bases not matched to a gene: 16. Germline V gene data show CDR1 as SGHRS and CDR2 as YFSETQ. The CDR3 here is CASSSLPGLAGGTVADTQYF. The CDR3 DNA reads TGCGCCAGCAGTTCCCTTCCGGGACTAGCGGGGGGGACCGTGGCAGATACGCAGTATTTT. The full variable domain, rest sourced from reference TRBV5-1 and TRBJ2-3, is KAGVTQTPRYLIKTRGQQVTLSCSPISGHRSVSWYQQTPGQGLQFLFEYFSETQRNKGNFPGRFSGRQFSNSRSEMNVSTLELGDSALYLCASSSLPGLAGGTVADTQYFGPGTRLTVL.

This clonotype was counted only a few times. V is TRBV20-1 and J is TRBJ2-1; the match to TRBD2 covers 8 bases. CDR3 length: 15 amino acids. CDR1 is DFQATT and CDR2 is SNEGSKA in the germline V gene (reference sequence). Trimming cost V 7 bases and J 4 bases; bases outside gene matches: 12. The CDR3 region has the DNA TGCAGTGTTTTCCGGGGGGGCCCCTTTTACAATGAGCAGTTCTTC. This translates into CSVFRGGPFYNEQFF.

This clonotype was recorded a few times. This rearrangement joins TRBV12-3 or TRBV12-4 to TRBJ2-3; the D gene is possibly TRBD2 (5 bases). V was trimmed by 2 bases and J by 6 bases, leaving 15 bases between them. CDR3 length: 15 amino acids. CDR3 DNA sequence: TGTGCCAGCAGTTTATCCGGGGTAGCCGTGGATACGCAGTATTTT. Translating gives CASSLSGVAVDTQYF.

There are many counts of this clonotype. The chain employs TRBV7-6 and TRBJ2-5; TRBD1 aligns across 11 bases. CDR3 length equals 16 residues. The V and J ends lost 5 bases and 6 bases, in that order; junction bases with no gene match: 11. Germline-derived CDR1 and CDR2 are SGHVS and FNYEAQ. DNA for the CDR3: TGTGCCAGCAGCCCCCCCCCAGGACAGGGGGCGAAGACCCAGTACTTC. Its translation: CASSPPPGQGAKTQYF. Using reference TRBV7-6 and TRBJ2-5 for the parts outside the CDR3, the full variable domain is GAGVSQSPRYKVTKRGQDVALRCDPISGHVSLYWYRQALGQGPEFLTYFNYEAQQDKSGLPNDRFSAERPEGSISTLTIQRTEQRDSAMYRCASSPPPGQGAKTQYFGPGTRLLVL.

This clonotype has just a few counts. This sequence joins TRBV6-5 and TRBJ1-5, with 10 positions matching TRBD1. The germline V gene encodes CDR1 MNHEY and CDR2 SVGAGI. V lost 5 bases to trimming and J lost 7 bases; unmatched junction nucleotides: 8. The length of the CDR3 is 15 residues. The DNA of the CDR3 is TGTGCCAGCAGTCCCGGGACAGGGGAGCGGCAGCCCCAGCATTTT. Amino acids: CASSPGTGERQPQHF.

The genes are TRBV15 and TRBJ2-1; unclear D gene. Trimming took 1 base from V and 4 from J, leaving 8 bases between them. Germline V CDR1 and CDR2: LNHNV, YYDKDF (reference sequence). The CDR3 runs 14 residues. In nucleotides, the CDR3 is TGTGCCACCAGCAGAGTGCTGCAGTACAATGAGCAGTTCTTC. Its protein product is CATSRVLQYNEQFF.

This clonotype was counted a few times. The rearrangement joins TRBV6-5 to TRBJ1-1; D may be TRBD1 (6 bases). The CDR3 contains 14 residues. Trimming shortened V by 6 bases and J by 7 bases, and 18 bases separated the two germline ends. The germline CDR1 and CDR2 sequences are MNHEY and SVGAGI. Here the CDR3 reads CASRHRVEEGEAFF. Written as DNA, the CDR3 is TGTGCCAGCAGACACAGGGTAGAGGAGGGTGAAGCTTTCTTT.

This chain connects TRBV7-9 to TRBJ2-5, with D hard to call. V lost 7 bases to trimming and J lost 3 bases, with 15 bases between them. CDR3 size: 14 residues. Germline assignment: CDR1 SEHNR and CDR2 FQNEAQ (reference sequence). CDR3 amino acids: CASKPALVEETQYF. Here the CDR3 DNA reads TGTGCCAGCAAACCCGCCTTAGTAGAAGAGACCCAGTACTTC.

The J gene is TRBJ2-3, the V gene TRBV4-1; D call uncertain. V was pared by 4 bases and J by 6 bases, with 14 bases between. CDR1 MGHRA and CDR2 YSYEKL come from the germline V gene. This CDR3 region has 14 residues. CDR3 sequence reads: CASSLIQPSDTQYF. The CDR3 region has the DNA TGCGCCAGCAGCCTAATACAGCCGTCCGATACGCAGTATTTT.

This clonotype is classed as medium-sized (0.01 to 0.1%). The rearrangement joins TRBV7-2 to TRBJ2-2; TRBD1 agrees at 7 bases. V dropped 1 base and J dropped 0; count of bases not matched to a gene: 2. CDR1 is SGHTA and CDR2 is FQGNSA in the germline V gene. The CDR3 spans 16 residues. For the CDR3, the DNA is TGTGCCAGCAGCTTAGTAGGGGGCGCGAACACCGGGGAGCTGTTTTTT. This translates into CASSLVGGANTGELFF.